Listed below are T cell receptor beta chains from one sample, sequenced in a study of CXCR3-negative and CXCR3-positive naive CD8 T cells. TCRdb re-called the 5' RACE reads; one entry per CDR3 protein, DNA not given. Its clone listing holds about 62,000 distinct CDR3 sequences. The source material was naive CXCR3- CD8+ T cells from blood. All receptors come from a human donor in good health. Some clones in this sample may be carry-over from other donors' samples. Both conserved end residues are part of each CDR3. Each record gives: clone size, V gene, J gene, CDR3 protein. Some rows mark clone size as missing; the rest say once, few, many or name a class of expanded clone.

>-|TRBV7-3|TRBJ2-7
CASSPTSYEQYF
>-|TRBV20-1|TRBJ2-1
CSARVPAEYNEQFF
>-|TRBV7-2|TRBJ2-7
CASSLALDGHYEQYF
>-|TRBV3-1|TRBJ2-2
CASSQIAGEVTGELFF
>-|TRBV6-5|TRBJ2-7
CASSYTPFGTYEQYF
>-|TRBV5-1|TRBJ2-1
CASSPGLAGFIPFF
>-|TRBV28|TRBJ1-1
CASSFEVGTEAFF
>-|TRBV20-1|TRBJ2-1
CSASASGGPYNEQFF
>-|TRBV29-1|TRBJ2-1
CSVEDQPASQFF
>-|TRBV7-3|TRBJ2-1
CASSPSPGNEQFF
>-|TRBV7-9|TRBJ2-5
CASSLILSGETQYF
>-|TRBV7-3|TRBJ2-1
CASSLLASGGYNEQFF
>-|TRBV7-9|TRBJ1-4
CASSLEGVREKLFF
>-|TRBV2|TRBJ2-7
CASTRTVGSYEQYF
>-|TRBV15|TRBJ2-1
CATSRDLGDSYNEQFF
>-|TRBV9|TRBJ2-1
CASRTRTGEQFF
>-|TRBV20-1|TRBJ1-1
CSARERVEPEAFF
>-|TRBV14|TRBJ2-3
CASSQGPWSGTDTQYF
>-|TRBV3-1|TRBJ2-7
CASSHAYEQYF
>-|TRBV29-1|TRBJ2-7
CSVVKQESYEQYF
>-|TRBV7-2|TRBJ2-7
CASSTPDRETYEQYF
>-|TRBV28|TRBJ2-1
CASSSPLSATYNEQFF
>-|TRBV5-5|TRBJ2-3
CASSHWDSPTDTQYF
>-|TRBV5-1|TRBJ2-3
CASSLDDTQYF
>-|TRBV20-1|TRBJ2-1
CSARDPLREGGSYNEQFF
>-|TRBV27|TRBJ1-2
CASRSGQGVYGYTF
>-|TRBV29-1|TRBJ2-1
CSVAGAGYYNEQFF
>-|TRBV12-3/TRBV12-4|TRBJ2-7
CASSPIAGGPYEQYF
>-|TRBV28|TRBJ2-7
CASSFSGGARYEQYF
>-|TRBV6-2/TRBV6-3|TRBJ2-7
CASSGQLSYEQYF
>-|TRBV11-2|TRBJ1-1
CASSLSGDQNTEAFF
>-|TRBV21-1|TRBJ2-3
CASSRGGFGTDTQYF
>medium-sized|TRBV4-3|TRBJ1-3
CASSQEERGYGQGTGNTIYF
>-|TRBV5-1|TRBJ2-1
CASSLGNNSGGLSSYNEQFF
>-|TRBV20-1|TRBJ2-7
CSARTGEFYEQYF
>-|TRBV28|TRBJ2-7
CASSPQGTGVEGDEQYF
>-|TRBV7-8|TRBJ2-7
CASSPGTGEYEQYF
>-|TRBV2|TRBJ2-1
CASRGTSGGRGEQFF
>-|TRBV4-3|TRBJ2-1
CASSQGNEQFF
>-|TRBV3-1|TRBJ1-1
CASSQFRGDTEAFF
>-|TRBV6-6|TRBJ2-1
CASSYQTNAGRNYNEQFF
>-|TRBV19|TRBJ2-1
CASHIAERYNEQFF
>-|TRBV5-1|TRBJ1-5
CASSLDGLSGVNQPQHF
>-|TRBV29-1|TRBJ2-5
CSVVPSGQETQYF
>-|TRBV29-1|TRBJ2-7
CSVGDWGGEAYEQYF
>-|TRBV6-5|TRBJ2-4
CASSYSNTKNIQYF
>-|TRBV12-3/TRBV12-4|TRBJ2-1
CASSLAHEVGYNEQFF
>-|TRBV28|TRBJ1-2
CASSLFFGQGFNYGYTF
>-|TRBV2|TRBJ2-7
CASSESGYYEQYF
>-|TRBV29-1|TRBJ1-2
CSVERQENYGNTF
>-|TRBV9|TRBJ1-2
CASSVGSRGWDYGYTF
>-|TRBV28|TRBJ1-2
CASSFRGGYGYTF
>medium-sized|TRBV7-9|TRBJ2-3
CASSLSEGARPGTDTQYF
>-|TRBV6-1|TRBJ1-1
CASSAHLGYLNTEAFF
>-|TRBV29-1|TRBJ1-2
CSVPPGTGYGYTF
>-|TRBV12-3/TRBV12-4|TRBJ2-1
CASSSRGGSYNEQFF
>-|TRBV20-1|TRBJ2-7
CSATRKTGTYEQYF
>-|TRBV29-1|TRBJ2-1
CSVGPSGTSGRWGEQFF
>-|TRBV7-9|TRBJ2-3
CASSLIQGADTQYF